One sample yielded the 22 T cell receptor beta chains listed below, sequenced in a study of STAT5B mutations in CD4+ large granular lymphocyte leukemia. Sequencing used immunoSEQ multiplex PCR; TCRdb keeps in-frame clones, though not all of them. The table includes roughly 2,200 clones, about 81% detected once. Material for sequencing was PBMCs. The receptors originated from a woman in her 70s with CD4+ T-cell large granular lymphocyte leukemia.

This clone was seen only once. This sequence joins TRBV4-3 and TRBJ1-6; unclear D gene. Per the germline V gene, CDR1 is LGHNA and CDR2 is YSLEER. The CDR3 runs to 16 residues. Between the trimmed V and J ends, which lost 1 base and 8 bases, there was a span of 15 bases. This CDR3 is CASSQGAPGTHSPLHF. The CDR3, as DNA: TGCGCCAGCAGCCAAGGGGCCCCGGGTACCCATTCACCCCTCCACTTT.

The sample holds a few counts of this clone. The chain joins TRBV10-3 to TRBJ1-1; D possibly corresponds to TRBD1 (5 bases). V was pared by 7 bases and J by 4 bases, with 13 bases between. CDR1 and CDR2 (germline): ENHRY, SYGVKD. The CDR3 length is 13 residues. The CDR3, as DNA: TGTGCCATCAAGGTCAGGGCGGGCACTGAAGCTTTCTTT. Translated: CAIKVRAGTEAFF.

This sequence joins TRBV6-1 and TRBJ2-5; D call uncertain. Germline V gives CDR1 MNHNS, CDR2 SASEGT. CDR3 length: 12 residues. Trimming cost V 8 bases and J 5 bases, with 12 bases left between them. The CDR3 bases are TGTGCCAGCCAGACCCCGTTGGAGACCCAGTACTTC. Its protein is CASQTPLETQYF.

The rearrangement joins TRBV11-2 to TRBJ1-5; no definite D call. The germline V gene encodes CDR1 SGHAT and CDR2 FQNNGV. This CDR3 has 16 residues. The V end was cut by 1 base, the J end by 0 bases, with 10 bases between. The CDR3 loop is CASSLGPAYSNQPQHF. The CDR3 DNA is TGTGCCAGCAGCTTAGGCCCAGCATATAGCAATCAGCCCCAGCATTTT.

V usage is TRBV9 and J usage is TRBJ2-3; TRBD1 is a possible D gene (6 bases). The CDR3 runs 15 residues. Germline V gene lookup returns CDR1 SGDLS and CDR2 YYNGEE. V lost 0 bases to trimming and J lost 2 bases, with 10 bases between them. The DNA of the CDR3 is TGTGCCAGCAGCGTAGGGACAGCCCTCACAGATACGCAGTATTTT. Its protein product is CASSVGTALTDTQYF.

The J gene is TRBJ1-5, the V gene TRBV11-2, with TRBD1 as a possible D gene (5 bases). The CDR3 runs to 15 residues. CDR1 is SGHAT and CDR2 is FQNNGV in the germline V gene. V gave up 0 bases and J gave up 2 bases, with 8 bases separating them. CDR3 loop: CASSLDGAGNQPQHF. The CDR3 DNA reads as TGTGCCAGCAGCTTAGACGGGGCTGGCAATCAGCCCCAGCATTTT.

The chain uses TRBV19 and TRBJ2-7, with 7 bases matching TRBD2. The CDR3 spans 15 residues. From germline, CDR1 is LNHDA and CDR2 SQIVND (reference sequence). The junction had 9 bases not matched to a gene; V was cut back by 5 bases and J by 2 bases. The CDR3: CASSPLPGGPYEQYF. DNA for the CDR3: TGTGCCAGTAGTCCCCTACCGGGAGGTCCCTACGAGCAGTACTTC.

This rearrangement joins TRBV2 to TRBJ2-5, with 7 bases fitting TRBD1. The CDR3 extends over 15 amino acids. From germline, CDR1 is SNHLY and CDR2 FYNNEI. J lost 2 bases, V lost 4 bases, and 7 bases had no gene match. The CDR3 nucleotides read TGTGCCAGCAGTGCGGGACAGTGGGGTCAAGAGACCCAGTACTTC. Its translation is CASSAGQWGQETQYF.

This clone was seen a few times. V gene TRBV27 combines with J gene TRBJ2-1, with D perhaps matching TRBD2 (6 bases). The germline CDR1 and CDR2 sequences are MNHEY and SMNVEV (reference sequence). The CDR3 spans 17 residues. Trimming cost V 6 bases and J 0 bases, with 18 bases left between them. CDR3 residues: CASRDPGDVSSYNEQFF. CDR3 DNA: TGTGCCAGCAGAGACCCGGGGGACGTCAGCTCCTACAATGAGCAGTTCTTC.

V is TRBV29-1 and J is TRBJ2-7, with a tentative D call TRBD1 (6 bases). The germline gives CDR1 SQVTM, CDR2 ANQGSEA. Trimming shortened V by 4 bases and J by 4 bases, and 14 bases separated the two germline ends. The CDR3 covers 13 residues. The CDR3 reads CSVAGTNQYEQYF. Here the CDR3 DNA reads TGCAGCGTTGCTGGGACAAATCAATACGAGCAGTACTTC.

This rearrangement joins TRBV18 to TRBJ2-7; D may be TRBD1 (5 bases). Trimming took off 1 base at V and 5 bases at J, with 15 bases between the two ends. Germline V gene sequence: CDR1 KGHSH, CDR2 LQKENI. This CDR3 comprises 15 residues. CDR3 sequence (DNA): TGTGCCAGCTCACCACTCGTGTCAGGGTCCGACGAGCAGTACTTC. This translates into CASSPLVSGSDEQYF.

This clone turned up a few times. V is TRBV7-9 and J is TRBJ2-7, with D unclear. This CDR3 is built from 11 residues. Germline V gene data show CDR1 as SEHNR and CDR2 as FQNEAQ (reference sequence). Trimming removed 1 base from V and 4 bases from J, with 2 bases in between. Here the CDR3 reads CASSLDYEQYF. The CDR3 DNA follows: TGTGCCAGCAGCTTAGATTACGAGCAGTACTTC.

The rearrangement joins TRBV11-2 to TRBJ1-2; 8 bases are shared with TRBD1. The CDR3 runs 15 residues. With 6 bases clipped from V and 7 bases from J, the junction kept 13 bases outside the gene matches. Per germline, CDR1 SGHAT and CDR2 FQNNGV. CDR3 sequence: CASSTSRGRRGGYTF. The CDR3 DNA is TGTGCCAGCAGTACGAGCAGGGGGCGCCGAGGTGGCTACACCTTC.

This clone was seen a few times. The chain uses TRBV6-4 and TRBJ2-3; D not certain. Trimming left V 2 bases short and J 2 bases short, with 14 bases between. The CDR3 covers 16 residues. The germline V gene has CDR1 MRHNA and CDR2 SNTAGT. In nucleotides, the CDR3 is TGTGCCAGCAGTGACACTCCTTACCCACTCACAGATACGCAGTATTTT. It translates to CASSDTPYPLTDTQYF.

The chain uses TRBV10-3 and TRBJ1-6; the match to TRBD1 covers 8 bases. V lost 6 bases to trimming and J lost 6 bases; unmatched junction nucleotides: 4. Germline V lookup: CDR1 ENHRY, CDR2 SYGVKD. This CDR3 is 14 amino acids long. DNA of the CDR3: TGTGCCATCAGACGGACAGGGACTAATTCACCCCTCCACTTT. It encodes CAIRRTGTNSPLHF.

The rearrangement links TRBV19 to TRBJ2-2, with D tentatively TRBD2 (5 bases). The germline V gene has CDR1 LNHDA and CDR2 SQIVND (reference sequence). Between the trimmed V and J ends, which lost 4 bases and 7 bases, there was a span of 19 bases. The CDR3 is 16 residues long. The chain's CDR3 is CASSRRENFFLGELFF. The CDR3 region has the DNA TGTGCCAGTAGTAGACGGGAAAATTTCTTTCTCGGGGAGCTGTTTTTT.

The CDR3 sequence: CASSKAAATGGIVDEQFF. CDR3 coding DNA: TGTGCCAGCAGCAAAGCGGCTGCGACAGGGGGCATTGTCGATGAGCAGTTCTTC. The J gene is TRBJ2-1, the V gene TRBV21-1; the table names TRBD1, a call not compared with the DNA. TRBV21-1 is labeled a pseudogene. The CDR3 spans 18 residues.

The rearrangement uses TRBV19 and TRBJ1-6; D remains unclear. CDR3 length equals 14 residues. V shed 0 bases and J shed 7 bases, with 7 bases lying between them. The germline V gene encodes CDR1 LNHDA and CDR2 SQIVND (reference sequence). CDR3 DNA: TGTGCCAGTAGTATAGATCGGGGAAATTCACCCCTCCACTTT. Amino acid sequence: CASSIDRGNSPLHF.

V gene TRBV6-1 combines with J gene TRBJ2-7, with 9 bases identical to TRBD2. V was clipped by 2 bases and J by 7 bases; unmatched bases: 6. The V gene's germline CDR1 is MNHNS and CDR2 SASEGT. The CDR3 sequence is 14 residues long. CDR3 in DNA: TGTGCCAGCAGTGAATTAGCGGGGGATATTGAGCAGTACTTC. This translates into CASSELAGDIEQYF.

This clone appeared once. The chain links TRBV4-1 to TRBJ2-3; D is ambiguous. Trimming left V 0 bases short and J 3 bases short, with 7 bases between. CDR1 MGHRA and CDR2 YSYEKL come from the germline V gene. There are 14 residues in the CDR3. The CDR3 DNA reads TGCGCCAGCAGCCAAGACCCGAAGACAGATACGCAGTATTTT. Translation: CASSQDPKTDTQYF.

This rearrangement joins TRBV2 to TRBJ2-3; TRBD2 aligns across 7 bases. V lost 1 base and J lost 7; bases outside the gene matches: 8. The CDR3 length is 15 residues. Germline CDR1 reads SNHLY; CDR2 reads FYNNEI. This chain's CDR3 is CASSEGQLALNTQYF. Written as DNA, the CDR3 is TGTGCCAGCAGTGAAGGCCAACTAGCGTTAAATACGCAGTATTTT. The complete variable domain, with remaining parts taken from reference TRBV2 and TRBJ2-3, reads EPEVTQTPSHQVTQMGQEVILRCVPISNHLYFYWYRQILGQKVEFLVSFYNNEISEKSEIFDDQFSVERPDGSNFTLKIRSTKLEDSAMYFCASSEGQLALNTQYFGPGTRLTVL.

This chain joins TRBV19 and TRBJ2-5; D may correspond to TRBD1 or TRBD2 (5 bases each). CDR1 is LNHDA, CDR2 SQIVND, per germline (reference sequence). Trimming shortened V by 3 bases and J by 5 bases, and 10 bases separated the two germline ends. The CDR3 totals 13 residues. Here the CDR3 reads CASSIFREETQYF. Here the CDR3 DNA reads TGTGCCAGTAGTATTTTCAGGGAGGAGACCCAGTACTTC.